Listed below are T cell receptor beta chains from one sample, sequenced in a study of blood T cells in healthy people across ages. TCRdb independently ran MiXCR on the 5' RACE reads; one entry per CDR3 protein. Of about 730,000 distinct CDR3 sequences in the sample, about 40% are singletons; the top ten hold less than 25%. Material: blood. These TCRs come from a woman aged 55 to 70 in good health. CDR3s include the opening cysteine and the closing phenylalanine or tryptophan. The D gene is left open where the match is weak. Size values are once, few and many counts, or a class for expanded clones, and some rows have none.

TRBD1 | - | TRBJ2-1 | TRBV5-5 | CTSALEDRVYNEQFF | TGTACCAGCGCTCTCGAAGACAGGGTCTACAATGAGCAGTTCTTC
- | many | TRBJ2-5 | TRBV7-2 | CASSSTSRAETQYF | TGTGCCAGCAGCTCCACTTCCCGGGCGGAGACCCAGTACTTC
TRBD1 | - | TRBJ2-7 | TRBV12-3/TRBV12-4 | CASGRTGDYEQYF | TGTGCCAGCGGTCGGACAGGGGACTACGAGCAGTACTTC
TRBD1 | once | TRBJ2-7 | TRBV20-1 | CSAPQGIYEQYF | TGCAGTGCCCCACAGGGGATCTACGAGCAGTACTTC
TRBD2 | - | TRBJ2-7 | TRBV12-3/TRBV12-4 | CASSLGQGTTYEQYF | TGTGCCAGCAGTTTAGGTCAAGGGACTACCTACGAGCAGTACTTC
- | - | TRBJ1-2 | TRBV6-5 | CASGTRGGYTF | TGTGCCAGCGGAACAAGGGGGGGCTACACCTTC
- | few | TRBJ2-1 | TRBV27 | CASSFLTGDEQFF | TGTGCCAGCAGTTTTCTCACTGGTGATGAGCAGTTCTTC
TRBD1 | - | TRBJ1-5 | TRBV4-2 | CASSQDQDRGNQPQHF | TGTGCCAGCAGCCAAGATCAGGACAGGGGCAATCAGCCCCAGCATTTT
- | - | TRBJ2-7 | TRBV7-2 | CASSSRGGNGYEQYF | TGTGCCAGCAGCTCCCGAGGGGGGAATGGTTACGAGCAGTACTTC
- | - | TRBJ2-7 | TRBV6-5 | CASSYSSSGGPYEQYF | TGTGCCAGCAGTTACTCGAGTTCTGGGGGCCCCTACGAGCAGTACTTC
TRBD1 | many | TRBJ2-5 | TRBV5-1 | CASSLAPGTEETQYF | TGCGCCAGCAGCTTGGCCCCGGGGACAGAAGAGACCCAGTACTTC
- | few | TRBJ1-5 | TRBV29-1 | CSVGADYSNQPQHF | TGCAGCGTTGGGGCAGATTATAGCAATCAGCCCCAGCATTTT
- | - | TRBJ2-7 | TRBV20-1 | CSATAPDSPREQYF | TGCAGTGCTACAGCCCCAGACAGTCCGCGCGAGCAGTACTTC
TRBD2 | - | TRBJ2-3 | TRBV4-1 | CASSQPYRRPAGDTDTQYF | TGCGCCAGCAGCCAACCTTACCGTAGACCAGCGGGAGACACAGATACGCAGTATTTT
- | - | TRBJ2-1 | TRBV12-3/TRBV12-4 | CASSRLVGDEQFF | TGTGCCAGCAGCAGACTAGTGGGGGATGAGCAGTTCTTC
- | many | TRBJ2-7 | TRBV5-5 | CASSLPQGGYEQYF | TGTGCCAGCAGCTTGCCGCAGGGAGGTTACGAGCAGTACTTC
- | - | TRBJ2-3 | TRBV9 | CASSVGGLSTDTQYF | TGTGCCAGCAGCGTAGGGGGACTCAGCACAGATACGCAGTATTTT
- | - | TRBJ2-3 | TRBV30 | CAWSDGYTDTQYF | TGTGCCTGGAGCGACGGATACACAGATACGCAGTATTTT
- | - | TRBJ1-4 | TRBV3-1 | CASSSGLDDGEKLFF | TGTGCCAGCAGCAGCGGATTGGACGACGGGGAAAAACTGTTTTTT
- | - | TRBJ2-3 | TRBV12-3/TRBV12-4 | CASSLVRLGTDTQYF | TGTGCCAGCAGTTTAGTCAGGCTGGGGACAGATACGCAGTATTTT
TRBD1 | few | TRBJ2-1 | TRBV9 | CASSVGQGNHNEQFF | TGTGCCAGCAGCGTCGGACAGGGGAATCACAATGAGCAGTTCTTC
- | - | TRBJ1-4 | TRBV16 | CASSQINEKLFF | TGTGCCAGCAGCCAGATCAATGAAAAACTGTTTTTT
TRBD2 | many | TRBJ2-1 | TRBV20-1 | CSARDFLAGGNNEQFF | TGCAGTGCTAGGGATTTCCTAGCGGGAGGGAACAATGAGCAGTTCTTC
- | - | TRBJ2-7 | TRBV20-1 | CSASSSGHKSYEQYF | TGCAGTGCTAGTAGCTCCGGACATAAATCCTACGAGCAGTACTTC
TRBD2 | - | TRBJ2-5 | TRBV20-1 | CSARVPGGGEQYF | TGCAGTGCTAGAGTTCCGGGGGGAGGTGAGCAGTACTTC
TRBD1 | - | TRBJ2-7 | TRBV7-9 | CASSGQATFYEQYF | TGTGCCAGCAGCGGACAGGCAACTTTCTACGAGCAGTACTTC
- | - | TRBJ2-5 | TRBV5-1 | CASSLEGNGGTQYF | TGCGCTAGCAGCTTGGAGGGTAACGGAGGGACCCAGTACTTC
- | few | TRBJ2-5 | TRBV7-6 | CACSLGGEGLQETQYF | TGTGCCTGCAGCTTAGGGGGAGAAGGGCTCCAAGAGACCCAGTACTTC
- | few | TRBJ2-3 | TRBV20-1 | CSASVGRGDTQYF | TGCAGTGCTAGTGTCGGGAGAGGAGATACGCAGTATTTT
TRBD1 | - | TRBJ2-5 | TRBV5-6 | CASSSTGTGFFGTQYF | TGTGCCAGCAGCTCGACCGGGACAGGGTTTTTCGGGACCCAGTACTTC
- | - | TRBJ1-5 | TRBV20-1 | CSARPGSINQPQHF | TGCAGTGCTAGACCCGGGAGTATCAATCAGCCCCAGCATTTT
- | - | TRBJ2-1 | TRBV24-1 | CATSDPYEQFF | TGTGCCACCAGTGACCCCTATGAGCAGTTCTTC
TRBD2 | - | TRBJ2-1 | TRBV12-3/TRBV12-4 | CASSAGGGQETQFF | TGTGCCAGCAGTGCTGGGGGAGGGCAAGAGACCCAGTTCTTC
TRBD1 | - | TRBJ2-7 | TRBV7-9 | CASSLPTGGISYEQYF | TGTGCCAGCAGCTTGCCGACAGGGGGCATCTCCTACGAGCAGTACTTC
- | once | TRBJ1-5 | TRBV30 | CAWGKDSNQPQHF | TGTGCCTGGGGGAAGGACAGCAATCAGCCCCAGCATTTT
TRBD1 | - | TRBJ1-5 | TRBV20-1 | CSASGTGRGNQPQHF | TGCAGTGCTAGCGGGACAGGAAGGGGCAATCAGCCCCAGCATTTT
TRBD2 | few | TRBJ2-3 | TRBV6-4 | CASRAAGGSTDTQYF | TGTGCCAGCAGAGCAGCGGGGGGGAGCACAGATACGCAGTATTTT
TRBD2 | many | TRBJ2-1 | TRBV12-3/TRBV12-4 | CASSSLAGGPDEQFF | TGTGCCAGCAGTTCCCTAGCGGGAGGGCCGGATGAGCAGTTCTTC
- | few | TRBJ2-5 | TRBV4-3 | CASSQALNRAQYF | TGCGCCAGCAGCCAAGCCCTTAACAGGGCCCAGTACTTC
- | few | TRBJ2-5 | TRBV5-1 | CASSLAIGLQETQYF | TGCGCCAGCAGCTTGGCCATCGGACTACAAGAGACCCAGTACTTC
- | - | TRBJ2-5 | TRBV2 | CAITIQGRKETQYF | TGTGCCATCACAATACAGGGACGGAAAGAGACCCAGTACTTC
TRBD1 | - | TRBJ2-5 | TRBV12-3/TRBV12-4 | CASSLRKLDRAYEQYF | TGTGCCAGCAGTTTGCGTAAGCTGGACAGGGCCTATGAGCAGTACTTC
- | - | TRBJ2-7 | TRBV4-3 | CANSQDWTAPYEQYF | TGCGCCAACAGCCAAGACTGGACTGCCCCATACGAGCAGTACTTC
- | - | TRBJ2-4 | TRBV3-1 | CASSQQGRNIQYF | TGTGCCAGCAGCCAGCAGGGGCGAAACATTCAGTACTTC
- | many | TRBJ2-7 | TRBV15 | CATSGTLAGTTYEQYF | TGTGCCACCAGCGGAACCCTAGCCGGGACAACCTACGAGCAGTACTTC
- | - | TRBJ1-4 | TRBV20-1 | CSAYTTTNEKLFF | TGCAGTGCCTACACAACAACTAATGAAAAACTGTTTTTT
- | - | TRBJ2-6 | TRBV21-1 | CASSRSRQDISSGANVPTF | TGTGCCAGCAGCAGGAGTCGCCAGGATATTTCCTCTGGGGCCAACGTCCCGACTTTC
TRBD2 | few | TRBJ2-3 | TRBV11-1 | CASSLARLAGVDTQYF | TGTGCCAGCAGCTTAGCTCGACTAGCGGGAGTGGATACGCAGTATTTT
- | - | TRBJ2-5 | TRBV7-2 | CASSHPRRQPRETQYF | TGTGCCAGCAGCCACCCGAGAAGGCAGCCGAGGGAGACCCAGTACTTC
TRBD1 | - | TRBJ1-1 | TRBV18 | CASSADAGGTEAFF | TGTGCCAGCTCAGCGGATGCAGGGGGCACTGAAGCTTTCTTT
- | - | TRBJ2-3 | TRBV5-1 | CASRVQGTPSTDTQYF | TGCGCCAGCAGGGTACAGGGAACTCCTAGCACAGATACGCAGTATTTT
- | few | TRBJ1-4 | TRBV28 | CASNSPGGGTREKLFF | TGTGCCAGCAACTCCCCCGGAGGCGGGACACGCGAAAAACTGTTTTTT
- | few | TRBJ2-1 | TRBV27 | CASSLMGPRVGNEQFF | TGTGCCAGCAGTTTAATGGGACCTCGCGTCGGCAATGAGCAGTTCTTC
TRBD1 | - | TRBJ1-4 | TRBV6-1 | CASSGGTGVIKIEKLFF | TGTGCCAGCAGTGGCGGGACAGGGGTAATAAAAATCGAAAAACTGTTTTTT